One and the same sample provided the 31 T cell receptor beta chains below, sequenced in a study of STAT5B mutations in CD4+ large granular lymphocyte leukemia. Method: immunoSEQ multiplex PCR; TCRdb's copy keeps in-frame clones and lacks some. Of around 47,000 clones in the sample, roughly four fifths were seen once. The sample was CD4+ T cells from blood buffy coats. These receptors were obtained from a human donor in good health.

CDR3 in DNA: TGCGCCAGCACGAGGACAGGGGACTCCTACGAGCAGTACTTC. It encodes CASTRTGDSYEQYF. This chain uses TRBV5-1 with TRBJ2-7, with 9 nucleotides matching TRBD1. Trimming at V came to 6 bases and at J to 0 bases, leaving 4 bases not matched to a gene. The CDR3 is 14 amino acids. Germline CDR1 SGHRS, CDR2 YFSETQ.

The chain carries TRBV14 and TRBJ2-3, with 7 nucleotides matching TRBD2. V shed 2 bases and J 5 bases; nucleotides not matched to a gene: 7. Per germline, CDR1 SGHDN and CDR2 FVKESK. The CDR3 is 15 amino acids. CDR3 DNA: TGTGCCAGCAGCCAATGGGAGGGGCAGGGAGATACGCAGTATTTT. Protein product: CASSQWEGQGDTQYF.

This chain joins TRBV5-6 and TRBJ2-7; D perhaps matches TRBD2 (7 bases). Germline V gives CDR1 SGHDT, CDR2 YYEEEE. Between the trimmed V and J ends, which lost 3 bases and 4 bases, there was a span of 20 bases. The CDR3 contains 16 residues. The CDR3 reads CASSSRSTGGGYEQYF. DNA for the CDR3: TGTGCCAGCAGCTCCCGCTCGACAGGCGGGGGTTACGAGCAGTACTTC.

The chain uses TRBV7-9 and TRBJ1-3; D gene unclear. The CDR3 is made up of 17 amino acids. CDR1 SEHNR and CDR2 FQNEAQ come from the germline V gene (reference sequence). V lost 1 base to trimming and J lost 0 bases, with 13 bases between them. The CDR3 DNA is TGTGCCAGCAGCTTAGGTGGCCTAAAGAACTCTGGAAACACCATATATTTT. It specifies CASSLGGLKNSGNTIYF.

The chain joins TRBV7-3 to TRBJ2-2; D uncertain. CDR3 size: 12 residues. The germline CDR1 and CDR2 sequences are SGHTA and FQGTGA. V lost 2 bases and J 6 bases, leaving 4 bases between the germline ends. The CDR3 bases are TGTGCCAGCAGCTTATTGGCCGGGGAGCTGTTTTTT. This translates into CASSLLAGELFF.

The CDR3 spells CASSIDRSLLWASSGNTIYF. Here the CDR3 DNA reads TGTGCCAGTAGTATAGATCGGTCCCTCTTATGGGCTTCCTCTGGAAACACCATATATTTT. This chain uses TRBV19 with TRBJ1-3; no definite D call. CDR1 is LNHDA and CDR2 is SQIVND in the germline V gene (reference sequence). The CDR3 extends over 20 amino acids. V was pared by 0 bases and J by 0 bases, with 21 bases between.

This clone was picked up a small number of times. The V gene is TRBV29-1, the J gene TRBJ1-6; a possible D gene is TRBD1 (6 bases). The CDR3 consists of 15 residues. V gave up 5 bases and J gave up 5 bases, with 16 bases separating them. The germline gives CDR1 SQVTM, CDR2 ANQGSEA. The CDR3 is CSVRPWGAHNSPLHF. Written as DNA, the CDR3 is TGCAGCGTTAGGCCCTGGGGGGCGCATAATTCACCCCTCCACTTT. The full variable domain, its missing parts supplied by reference TRBV29-1 and TRBJ1-6, is SAVISQKPSRDICQRGTSLTIQCQVDSQVTMMFWYRQQPGQSLTLIATANQGSEATYESGFVIDKFPISRPNLTFSTLTVSNMSPEDSSIYLCSVRPWGAHNSPLHFGNGTRLTVT.

The rearrangement uses TRBV11-2 and TRBJ2-2; no reliable D call. CDR3 length equals 15 residues. Germline loops: CDR1 SGHAT, CDR2 FQNNGV. Deletions cut 3 bases from V and 2 bases from J, with 10 bases between. The CDR3 DNA reads as TGTGCCAGCAGCTTCCGCAGTTTCAACACCGGGGAGCTGTTTTTT. It encodes CASSFRSFNTGELFF.

The gene calls are TRBV30 and TRBJ2-7, with 12 bases lining up with TRBD2. With 1 base clipped from V and 1 base from J, the junction kept 8 bases outside the gene matches. Germline CDR1 GTSNPN, CDR2 SVGIG (reference sequence). The length of the CDR3 is 17 residues. The CDR3 sequence: CAWSEGSGLAGSYEQYF. The DNA of the CDR3 is TGTGCCTGGAGTGAAGGATCCGGACTAGCGGGATCCTACGAGCAGTACTTC.

The gene calls are TRBV6-1 and TRBJ1-6; D is ambiguous. The V and J ends lost 2 bases and 6 bases respectively, with 8 bases between them. The germline V gene has CDR1 MNHNS and CDR2 SASEGT. The CDR3 length is 14 residues. The CDR3, as DNA: TGTGCCAGCAGTGAATCGTATGGTAATTCACCCCTCCACTTT. Amino acid sequence: CASSESYGNSPLHF.

V is TRBV19 and J is TRBJ1-1, with TRBD1 matching over 7 bases. V lost 5 bases to trimming and J lost 2 bases; unmatched junction nucleotides: 17. The germline gives CDR1 LNHDA, CDR2 SQIVND (reference sequence). CDR3 size: 18 residues. The chain's CDR3 is CASSPQGGKGSRNTEAFF. The CDR3 nucleotides read TGTGCCAGTAGTCCCCAGGGGGGCAAAGGGAGTCGCAACACTGAAGCTTTCTTT.

V is TRBV11-3 and J is TRBJ2-7; the match to TRBD1 covers 7 bases. In germline, CDR1 is SGHNT, CDR2 YENEEA. J gave up 2 bases and V 3 bases, and 1 base lay outside the gene matches. The CDR3 has 13 residues. This CDR3 reads CASSFTGAYEQYF. The CDR3 nucleotides read TGTGCCAGCAGCTTCACAGGGGCCTACGAGCAGTACTTC.

The chain carries TRBV4-2 and TRBJ2-5; D not certain. The J call may be in error: the DNA end matches TRBJ2-7 better. This CDR3 is built from 16 residues. Germline V gives CDR1 LGHNA, CDR2 YNFKEQ. Written as DNA, the CDR3 is TGTGCCAGCAGCCAAGACGGCGCGGAGAGCTCCTACGAGCAGTACTTC. It specifies CASSQDGAESSYEQYF.

The rearrangement uses TRBV5-8 and TRBJ1-3; 7 positions match TRBD1. Germline lookup yields CDR1 SGHTS and CDR2 YDEGEE. This CDR3 is 15 amino acids long. V shed 3 bases and J 0 bases; nucleotides not matched to a gene: 3. As DNA, the CDR3 is TGTGCCAGCAGCTCGGGACAGATCTCTGGAAACACCATATATTTT. Translation gives CASSSGQISGNTIYF.

V gene TRBV5-1 combines with J gene TRBJ2-1; tentatively, D is TRBD2 (5 bases). This CDR3 contains 15 residues. V was shortened by 1 base and J by 5 bases, with 13 bases between the two germline ends. Germline CDR1 and CDR2: SGHRS and YFSETQ. This CDR3 is CASSLRRAPDNEQFF. In DNA, the CDR3 is TGCGCCAGCAGCTTGAGGCGGGCGCCAGACAATGAGCAGTTCTTC.

V and J are TRBV28 and TRBJ2-2; 8 nucleotides align to TRBD1. This CDR3 is built from 15 residues. The V segment lost 6 bases and the J segment 5 bases; nucleotides outside the gene matches: 8. Germline loops: CDR1 MDHEN, CDR2 SYDVKM. This CDR3 reads CASSRTGWKTGELFF. CDR3 nucleotides: TGTGCCAGCAGCCGGACAGGGTGGAAGACCGGGGAGCTGTTTTTT.

The chain uses TRBV28 and TRBJ2-7; D may correspond to TRBD1 or TRBD2 (6 bases each). V was pared by 7 bases and J by 0 bases, with 16 bases between. This CDR3 spans 15 amino acids. Per germline, CDR1 MDHEN and CDR2 SYDVKM. The CDR3 spells CASNDKRGASYEQYF. The CDR3 DNA reads as TGTGCCAGCAACGATAAGAGGGGGGCCTCCTACGAGCAGTACTTC.

CDR3 sequence reads: CASSEGWQLAKNIQYF. In DNA form, the CDR3 reads TGTGCCAGCAGTGAAGGGTGGCAGTTAGCCAAAAACATTCAGTACTTC. The rearrangement joins TRBV6-1 to TRBJ2-4; D unresolved. V shed 1 base and J shed 0 bases, with 10 bases lying between them. The CDR3 extends over 16 amino acids. The germline V gene has CDR1 MNHNS and CDR2 SASEGT.

The chain combines TRBV7-3 with TRBJ2-7; TRBD2 aligns across 10 bases. The CDR3 length is 15 residues. CDR1 is SGHTA, CDR2 FQGTGA, per germline. After removal of 2 bases from V and 6 bases from J, the junction contained 7 bases not matched to a gene. The chain's CDR3 is CASSLELAGVSEQYF. The CDR3 nucleotides are TGTGCCAGCAGCTTAGAGCTAGCGGGAGTATCCGAGCAGTACTTC.

The table lists this clone with a count of one. The chain links TRBV29-1 to TRBJ2-7; TRBD2 matches 7 bases. The CDR3 covers 12 residues. The J segment lost 3 bases and the V segment lost 4 bases, leaving 3 bases of the junction unmatched. CDR1 and CDR2 (germline): SQVTM, ANQGSEA. CDR3 region: CSVASGIYEQYF. The DNA for the CDR3 is TGCAGCGTTGCCAGCGGGATCTACGAGCAGTACTTC.

The J gene is TRBJ1-1, the V gene TRBV28; a possible D gene is TRBD1 (6 bases). The CDR3 consists of 15 residues. The V end lost 5 bases, the J end lost 0 bases, and 13 bases lay between the germline ends. Germline loops: CDR1 MDHEN, CDR2 SYDVKM. CDR3 region: CASSGTGIMNTEAFF. The CDR3 region has the DNA TGTGCCAGCAGTGGAACAGGGATCATGAACACTGAAGCTTTCTTT.

This clone was seen only a few times. This chain joins TRBV6-5 and TRBJ2-7; TRBD1 matches at 8 bases. V trimming: 2 bases; J trimming: 5 bases; junction bases outside the gene matches: 5. The CDR3 runs to 14 residues. Per germline, CDR1 MNHEY and CDR2 SVGAGI. CDR3 nucleotides: TGTGCCAGCAGTTACCTGGACAGGGCGGACGAGCAGTACTTC. Encoded protein: CASSYLDRADEQYF.

The chain's CDR3 is CASSVEAGRRLGNTIYF. CDR3 nucleotides: TGTGCCAGCAGCGTAGAGGCAGGGCGAAGGCTTGGAAACACCATATATTTT. The gene calls are TRBV9 and TRBJ1-3; TRBD1 might be the D (5 bases). The CDR3 runs 17 residues. Germline-derived CDR1 and CDR2 are SGDLS and YYNGEE. Trimming shortened V by 0 bases and J by 3 bases, and 16 bases separated the two germline ends.

The chain recombines TRBV9 with TRBJ2-5; 7 bases fit TRBD1. J was trimmed by 5 bases and V by 4 bases; bases with no gene match: 11. There are 15 residues in the CDR3. Per germline, CDR1 SGDLS and CDR2 YYNGEE. CDR3 DNA: TGTGCCAGCAGCAGAGGGCCTGACAGGGAGGAGACCCAGTACTTC. Translating it yields CASSRGPDREETQYF.

The CDR3 loop is CASGPFRGVGHGYTF. The CDR3 region has the DNA TGTGCCAGCGGGCCGTTCAGGGGTGTGGGGCATGGCTACACCTTC. This sequence joins TRBV19 and TRBJ1-2; tentatively, D is TRBD1 (6 bases). Trimming left V 9 bases short and J 6 bases short, with 23 bases between. Germline CDR1 reads LNHDA; CDR2 reads SQIVND (reference sequence). The CDR3 contains 15 residues.

The V gene is TRBV15, the J gene TRBJ2-3; the match to TRBD2 covers 7 bases. CDR1 and CDR2 from the germline V gene are LNHNV and YYDKDF (reference sequence). V lost 3 bases and J lost 6; bases outside the gene matches: 6. This CDR3 comprises 14 residues. CDR3 sequence reads: CATSSPSSGDTQYF. DNA of the CDR3: TGTGCCACCAGCAGTCCGTCTAGCGGTGATACGCAGTATTTT. Full variable domain (missing parts from reference TRBV15 and TRBJ2-3): DAMVIQNPRYQVTQFGKPVTLSCSQTLNHNVMYWYQQKSSQAPKLLFHYYDKDFNNEADTPDNFQSRRPNTSFCFLDIRSPGLGDTAMYLCATSSPSSGDTQYFGPGTRLTVL.

This clone was counted between two and nine times. The genes are TRBV6-6 and TRBJ1-2; D not resolved. The CDR3 sequence is 16 residues long. Germline V gene lookup returns CDR1 MNHNY and CDR2 SVGAGI (reference sequence). V lost 0 bases and J 3 bases, leaving 14 bases between the germline ends. This CDR3 reads CASSYSKRESDYGYTF. CDR3 coding DNA: TGTGCCAGCAGTTACTCAAAGAGGGAATCAGACTATGGCTACACCTTC.

The chain employs TRBV14 and TRBJ2-3, with unresolved D. The CDR3 contains 15 residues. The V gene's germline CDR1 is SGHDN and CDR2 FVKESK. Trimming left V 3 bases short and J 5 bases short, with 15 bases between. In DNA, the CDR3 is TGTGCCAGCAGCCACGGCGGCAGCGATATAGATACGCAGTATTTT. It yields the protein CASSHGGSDIDTQYF.

The chain employs TRBV5-1 and TRBJ1-1; D gene ambiguous. Germline CDR1 is SGHRS and CDR2 is YFSETQ. The ends were cut back, 0 bases at V and 4 bases at J, with 7 bases in the middle. There are 13 residues in the CDR3. CDR3 protein: CASSLASGTEAFF. CDR3 sequence (DNA): TGCGCCAGCAGCTTGGCCAGCGGCACTGAAGCTTTCTTT.

The J gene is TRBJ1-4, the V gene TRBV5-1, with TRBD1 matching 7 bases. V shed 5 bases, J shed 6 bases, and the junction held 4 bases outside the gene matches. Germline V gives CDR1 SGHRS, CDR2 YFSETQ. The CDR3 has 13 residues. CDR3 nucleotides: TGCGCCAGCAGGAAAGGGACAGATGAAAAACTGTTTTTT. It yields the protein CASRKGTDEKLFF.

V and J are TRBV2 and TRBJ1-1; perhaps TRBD1 as D (5 bases). V gave up 7 bases and J gave up 2 bases, with 14 bases separating them. The CDR3 length is 14 residues. CDR1 and CDR2 from the germline V gene are SNHLY and FYNNEI. CDR3: CASNVAGPNTEAFF. The CDR3 DNA reads TGTGCCAGCAACGTGGCAGGGCCTAACACTGAAGCTTTCTTT.